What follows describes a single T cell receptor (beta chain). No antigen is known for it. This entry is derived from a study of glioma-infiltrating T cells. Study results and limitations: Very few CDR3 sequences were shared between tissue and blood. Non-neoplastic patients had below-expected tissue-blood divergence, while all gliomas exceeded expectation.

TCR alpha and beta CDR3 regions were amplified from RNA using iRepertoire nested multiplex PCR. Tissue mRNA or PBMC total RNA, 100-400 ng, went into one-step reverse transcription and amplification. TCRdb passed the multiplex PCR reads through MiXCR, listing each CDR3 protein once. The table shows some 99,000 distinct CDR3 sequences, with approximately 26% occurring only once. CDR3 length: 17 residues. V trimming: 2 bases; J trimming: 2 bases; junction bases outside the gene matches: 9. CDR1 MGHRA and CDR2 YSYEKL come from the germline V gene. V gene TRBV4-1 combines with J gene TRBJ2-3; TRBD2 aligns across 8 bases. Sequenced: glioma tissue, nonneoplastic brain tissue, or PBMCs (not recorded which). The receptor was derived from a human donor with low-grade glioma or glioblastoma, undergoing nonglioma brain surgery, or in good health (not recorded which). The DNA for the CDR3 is TGCGCCAGCAGCCAACCACTCGGGACTAGTGCCACAGATACGCAGTATTTT. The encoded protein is CASSQPLGTSATDTQYF.